One and the same sample provided the 20 T cell receptor beta chains below, sequenced in a study of blood T cell repertoires in COVID-19. Method: immunoSEQ multiplex PCR; TCRdb's copy keeps in-frame clones and lacks some. Of more than 40,000 clones in the sample, 80% to 90% were seen once. Source material: peripheral blood. These receptors were collected from a woman of 80 years or more with acute or convalescent COVID-19.

The chain carries TRBV6-5 and TRBJ1-2; D unclear. Per germline, CDR1 MNHEY and CDR2 SVGAGI. There are 16 residues in the CDR3. Trimming took off 0 bases at V and 4 bases at J, with 15 bases between the two ends. CDR3 sequence (DNA): TGTGCCAGCAGTTACTCGAGAGAGAGGGTGAGCTATGGCTACACCTTC. This translates into CASSYSRERVSYGYTF.

This chain uses TRBV27 with TRBJ2-3, with TRBD2 identical over 11 bases. Germline-derived CDR1 and CDR2 are MNHEY and SMNVEV (reference sequence). CDR3 length: 14 amino acids. Germline trimming cut 10 bases from V and 6 bases from J; bases unmatched to any gene: 9. The CDR3 nucleotides are TGTGCCACCTCTAGCGGGGGGACTCGTGATACGCAGTATTTT. This gives the protein CATSSGGTRDTQYF.

The rearrangement joins TRBV7-9 to TRBJ1-2; no reliable D call. The CDR3 spans 16 residues. Germline V gene data show CDR1 as SEHNR and CDR2 as FQNEAQ (reference sequence). The V gene lost 5 bases and the J gene lost 4 bases, with 20 bases spanning the gap. CDR3 amino acids: CASSPAPGSLSYGYTF. CDR3 nucleotide sequence: TGTGCCAGCAGCCCGGCGCCCGGGTCGCTGAGCTATGGCTACACCTTC. Using reference TRBV7-9 and TRBJ1-2 for the parts outside the CDR3, the full variable domain is DTGVSQNPRHKITKRGQNVTFRCDPISEHNRLYWYRQTLGQGPEFLTYFQNEAQLEKSRLLSDRFSAERPKGSFSTLEIQRTEQGDSAMYLCASSPAPGSLSYGYTFGSGTRLTVV.

This chain uses TRBV6-2 or TRBV6-3 with TRBJ1-6, with TRBD1 identical over 7 bases. Per germline, CDR1 MNHEY and CDR2 SVGEGT. The CDR3 covers 15 residues. V lost 3 bases and J lost 7; bases outside the gene matches: 6. The CDR3 region is CASSYSDRANSPLHF. The CDR3 coding sequence is TGTGCCAGCAGTTATTCCGACAGGGCGAATTCACCCCTCCACTTT.

This sequence joins TRBV5-8 and TRBJ1-5; no definite D call. The length of the CDR3 is 13 residues. Germline CDR1 is SGHTS and CDR2 is YDEGEE. V was pared by 2 bases and J by 3 bases, with 6 bases between. The CDR3 spells CASSFGVNQPQHF. CDR3 coding DNA: TGTGCCAGCAGCTTCGGGGTCAATCAGCCCCAGCATTTT.

This rearrangement joins TRBV3-1 (or the pseudogene TRBV3-2) to TRBJ2-7; the D gene is possibly TRBD2 (5 bases). The CDR3 has 16 amino acids. The germline V and J ends were trimmed by 7 bases and 4 bases, with 23 bases remaining between them. Germline V gene sequence: CDR1 LGHDT, CDR2 YNNKEL (reference sequence). The CDR3 DNA reads as TGTGCCAGCAACTCCGGCCTCGGAGGCAGCTTGTACGAGCAGTACTTC. Residues: CASNSGLGGSLYEQYF.

This clone appeared once. V and J are TRBV4-1 and TRBJ1-4; 8 positions agree with TRBD1. V lost 0 bases to trimming and J lost 4 bases; unmatched junction nucleotides: 7. Germline V gives CDR1 MGHRA, CDR2 YSYEKL. CDR3 length equals 17 residues. In nucleotides, the CDR3 is TGCGCCAGCAGCCAAGAAGCGGGCGGACAGGGTAATGAAAAACTGTTTTTT. Its protein is CASSQEAGGQGNEKLFF.

The chain couples TRBV3-1 (or the pseudogene TRBV3-2) to TRBJ2-3, with TRBD1 matching over 8 bases. With V trimmed by 7 bases and J by 0 bases, 6 bases remained unmatched. CDR3 length equals 15 residues. Germline V gene lookup returns CDR1 LGHDT and CDR2 YNNKEL (reference sequence). CDR3 coding DNA: TGTGCCAGCAACTCGGACAGGGCTAGCACAGATACGCAGTATTTT. Translating gives CASNSDRASTDTQYF.

The rearrangement joins TRBV3-1 (or the pseudogene TRBV3-2) to TRBJ2-3, with D possibly being TRBD1 (6 bases). V gave up 6 bases and J gave up 7 bases, with 17 bases separating them. This CDR3 is built from 14 residues. Germline V gene sequence: CDR1 LGHDT, CDR2 YNNKEL (reference sequence). The CDR3 region has the DNA TGTGCCAGCAGTCGAGGACAGTCCCCATATACGCAGTATTTT. Translated: CASSRGQSPYTQYF.

The chain employs TRBV5-1 and TRBJ1-4; 12 bases map to TRBD1. The length of the CDR3 is 16 residues. Germline CDR1 SGHRS, CDR2 YFSETQ. The CDR3 DNA reads as TGCTTGGGGACAGGGGGCTTCCTCGTTGCTAATGAAAAACTGTTTTTT. It specifies CLGTGGFLVANEKLFF.

Note on this clone: This specimen includes other DNA sequences encoding the same CDR3. This chain links TRBV19 with TRBJ1-3; unclear D gene. CDR1 is LNHDA, CDR2 SQIVND, per germline (reference sequence). Trimming pared 5 bases from V and 0 bases from J, leaving 5 bases between. The CDR3 totals 13 residues. CDR3 amino acids: CASSSFSGNTIYF. The CDR3 nucleotides read TGTGCCAGTAGTTCCTTCTCTGGAAACACCATATATTTT.

The CDR3: CASSPQGIAGELFF. The CDR3 region has the DNA TGTGCCAGCAGTCCTCAGGGGATAGCCGGGGAGCTGTTTTTT. The chain employs TRBV6-5 and TRBJ2-2; D may be TRBD1 (6 bases). Trimming removed 5 bases from V and 6 bases from J, with 13 bases in between. CDR3 length: 14 amino acids. The V gene's germline CDR1 is MNHEY and CDR2 SVGAGI.

The J gene is TRBJ1-1, the V gene TRBV12-3 or TRBV12-4; D unclear. CDR3 size: 12 residues. Trimming left V 7 bases short and J 0 bases short, with 6 bases between. The CDR3 DNA sequence: TGTGCCAGCAAGCCATTGAACACTGAAGCTTTCTTT. It is translated as CASKPLNTEAFF.

By sample share, this clone is medium-sized. The gene calls are TRBV27 and TRBJ2-3, with D perhaps matching TRBD1 (5 bases). The CDR3 sequence is 14 residues long. Germline loops: CDR1 MNHEY, CDR2 SMNVEV (reference sequence). V lost 5 bases, J lost 3 bases, and 12 bases lay in between. The CDR3 protein is CASSAQVATDTQYF. The CDR3, as DNA: TGTGCCAGCAGTGCACAGGTCGCGACAGATACGCAGTATTTT.

This chain links TRBV19 with TRBJ1-1; D gene unclear. The CDR3 covers 14 residues. Deletions cut 3 bases from V and 3 bases from J, with 11 bases between. Per germline, CDR1 LNHDA and CDR2 SQIVND (reference sequence). CDR3 in DNA: TGTGCCAGTAGTATGCAGGCCCTCCACACTGAAGCTTTCTTT. This encodes CASSMQALHTEAFF.

V gene TRBV5-1 combines with J gene TRBJ2-7, with 7 bases matching TRBD1. The CDR3 extends over 13 amino acids. The V and J ends lost 2 bases and 5 bases, in that order; junction bases with no gene match: 4. The germline V gene encodes CDR1 SGHRS and CDR2 YFSETQ. CDR3 amino acids: CASSFRGPDEQYF. The CDR3 region has the DNA TGCGCCAGCAGCTTTAGGGGGCCAGACGAGCAGTACTTC. The full variable domain, completed using reference TRBV5-1 and TRBJ2-7, is KAGVTQTPRYLIKTRGQQVTLSCSPISGHRSVSWYQQTPGQGLQFLFEYFSETQRNKGNFPGRFSGRQFSNSRSEMNVSTLELGDSALYLCASSFRGPDEQYFGPGTRLTVT.

This sequence joins TRBV2 and TRBJ1-3; a possible D gene is TRBD1 (6 bases). CDR1 and CDR2 (germline): SNHLY, FYNNEI. The CDR3 has 13 amino acids. Trimming removed 6 bases at V and 5 bases at J, with 11 bases between. This chain's CDR3 is CASSPQGRNTIYF. Written as DNA, the CDR3 is TGTGCCAGCAGCCCCCAGGGGCGAAACACCATATATTTT.

V gene TRBV11-2 combines with J gene TRBJ2-1; tentative D call: TRBD2 (6 bases). CDR3 length equals 15 residues. The ends were cut back, 1 base at V and 6 bases at J, with 13 bases in the middle. Looked up from germline, CDR1 is SGHAT and CDR2 is FQNNGV. The DNA of the CDR3 is TGTGCCAGCAGCTTAGGGCGGGGCCAGGGCAATGAGCAGTTCTTC. Amino acid sequence: CASSLGRGQGNEQFF.

The chain carries TRBV19 and TRBJ2-2, with 9 bases fitting TRBD2. CDR3 length: 18 residues. With V trimmed by 0 bases and J by 4 bases, 9 bases remained unmatched. Germline CDR1 reads LNHDA; CDR2 reads SQIVND (reference sequence). The CDR3 DNA sequence: TGTGCCAGTAGTATAGATCTGGAGAGCGGGGGGACCACCGGGGAGCTGTTTTTT. Residues: CASSIDLESGGTTGELFF.

The rearrangement links TRBV2 to TRBJ1-4; 8 nucleotides align to TRBD1. The CDR3 has 14 amino acids. With 5 bases clipped from V and 8 bases from J, the junction kept 7 bases outside the gene matches. Per the germline V gene, CDR1 is SNHLY and CDR2 is FYNNEI. CDR3 coding DNA: TGTGCCAGCAGTTTGGACAGGGCGGAAGAAAAACTGTTTTTT. Translated, it gives CASSLDRAEEKLFF.